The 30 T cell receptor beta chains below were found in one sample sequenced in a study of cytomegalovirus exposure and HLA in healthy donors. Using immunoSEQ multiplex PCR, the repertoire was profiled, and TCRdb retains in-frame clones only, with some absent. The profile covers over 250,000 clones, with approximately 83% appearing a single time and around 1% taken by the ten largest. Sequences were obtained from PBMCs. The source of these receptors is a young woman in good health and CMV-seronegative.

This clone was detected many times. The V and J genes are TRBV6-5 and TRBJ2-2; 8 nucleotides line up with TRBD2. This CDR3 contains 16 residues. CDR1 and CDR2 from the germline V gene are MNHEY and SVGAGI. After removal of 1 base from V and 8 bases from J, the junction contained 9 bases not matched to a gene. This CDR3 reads CASSYFGREGTGELFF. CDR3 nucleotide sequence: TGTGCCAGCAGTTACTTCGGGAGGGAGGGGACAGGGGAGCTGTTTTTT.

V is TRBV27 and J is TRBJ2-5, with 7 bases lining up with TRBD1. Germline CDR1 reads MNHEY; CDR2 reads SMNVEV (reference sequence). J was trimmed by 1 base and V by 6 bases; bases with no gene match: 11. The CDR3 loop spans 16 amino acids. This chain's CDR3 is CASRRGRVGVQETQYF. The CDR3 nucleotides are TGTGCCAGCAGGAGGGGGCGCGTAGGGGTCCAAGAGACCCAGTACTTC.

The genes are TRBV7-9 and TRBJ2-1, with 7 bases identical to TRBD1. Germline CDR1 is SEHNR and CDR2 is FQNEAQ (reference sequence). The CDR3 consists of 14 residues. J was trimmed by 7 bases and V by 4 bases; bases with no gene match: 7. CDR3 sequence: CASSYGTALNEQFF. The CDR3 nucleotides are TGTGCCAGCAGCTACGGGACAGCCTTGAATGAGCAGTTCTTC.

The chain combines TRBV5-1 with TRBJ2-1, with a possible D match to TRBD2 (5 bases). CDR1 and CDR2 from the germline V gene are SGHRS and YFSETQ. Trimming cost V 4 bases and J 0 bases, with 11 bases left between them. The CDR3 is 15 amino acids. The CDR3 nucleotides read TGCGCCAGCAGCCCTCGGGGAAACTCCTACAATGAGCAGTTCTTC. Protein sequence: CASSPRGNSYNEQFF.

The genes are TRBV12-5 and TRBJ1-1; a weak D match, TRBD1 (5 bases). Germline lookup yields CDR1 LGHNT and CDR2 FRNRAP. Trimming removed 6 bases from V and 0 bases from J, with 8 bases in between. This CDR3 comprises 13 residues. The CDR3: CASGTGLNTEAFF. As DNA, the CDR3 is TGTGCTAGTGGAACAGGATTGAACACTGAAGCTTTCTTT.

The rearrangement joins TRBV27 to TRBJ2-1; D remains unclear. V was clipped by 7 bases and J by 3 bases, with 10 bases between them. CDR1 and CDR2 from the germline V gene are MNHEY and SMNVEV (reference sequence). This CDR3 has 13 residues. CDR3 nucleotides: TGTGCCAGCATGTTGGAGTACTACAATGAGCAGTTCTTC. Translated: CASMLEYYNEQFF.

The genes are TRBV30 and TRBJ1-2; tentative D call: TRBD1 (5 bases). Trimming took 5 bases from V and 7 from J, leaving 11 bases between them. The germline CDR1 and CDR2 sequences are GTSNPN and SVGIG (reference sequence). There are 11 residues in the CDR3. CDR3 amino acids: CAWGGTAGYTF. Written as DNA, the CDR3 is TGTGCCTGGGGGGGGACGGCTGGCTACACCTTC.

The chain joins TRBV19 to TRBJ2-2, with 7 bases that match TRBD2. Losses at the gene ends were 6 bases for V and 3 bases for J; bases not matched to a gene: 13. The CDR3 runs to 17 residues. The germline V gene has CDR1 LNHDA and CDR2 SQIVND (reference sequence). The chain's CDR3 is CASSRGGGSRDTGELFF. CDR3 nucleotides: TGTGCCAGTAGCCGGGGCGGCGGGAGCCGGGACACCGGGGAGCTGTTTTTT.

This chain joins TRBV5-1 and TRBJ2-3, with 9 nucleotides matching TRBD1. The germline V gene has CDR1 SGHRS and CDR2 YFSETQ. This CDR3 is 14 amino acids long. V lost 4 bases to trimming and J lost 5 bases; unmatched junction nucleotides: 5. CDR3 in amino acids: CASSQGQGGDTQYF. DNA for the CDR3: TGCGCCAGCAGCCAGGGACAGGGAGGAGATACGCAGTATTTT.

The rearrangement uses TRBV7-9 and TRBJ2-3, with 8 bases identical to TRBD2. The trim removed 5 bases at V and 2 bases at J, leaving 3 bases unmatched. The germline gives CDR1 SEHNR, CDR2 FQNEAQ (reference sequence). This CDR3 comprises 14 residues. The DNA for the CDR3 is TGTGCCAGCAGCCCCGGGGGGGCCACAGATACGCAGTATTTT. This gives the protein CASSPGGATDTQYF.

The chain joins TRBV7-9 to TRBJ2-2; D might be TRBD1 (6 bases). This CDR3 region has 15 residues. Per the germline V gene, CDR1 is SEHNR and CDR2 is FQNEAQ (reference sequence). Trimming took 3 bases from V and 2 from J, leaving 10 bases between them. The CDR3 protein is CASSFRQANTGELFF. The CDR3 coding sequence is TGTGCCAGCAGCTTTAGACAGGCCAACACCGGGGAGCTGTTTTTT.

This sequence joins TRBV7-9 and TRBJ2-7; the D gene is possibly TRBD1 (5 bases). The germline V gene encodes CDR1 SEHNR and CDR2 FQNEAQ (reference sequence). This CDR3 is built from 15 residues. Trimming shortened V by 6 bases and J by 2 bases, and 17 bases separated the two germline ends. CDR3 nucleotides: TGTGCCAGCAGAGAAAGTGGGGCAGTCCCCTACGAGCAGTACTTC. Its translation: CASRESGAVPYEQYF.

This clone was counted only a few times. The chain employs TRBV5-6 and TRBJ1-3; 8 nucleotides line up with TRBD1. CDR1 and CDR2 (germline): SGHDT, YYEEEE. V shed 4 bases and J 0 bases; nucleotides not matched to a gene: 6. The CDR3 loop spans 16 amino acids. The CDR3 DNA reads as TGTGCCAGCAGCCGAAAGGACAGGGACTCTGGAAACACCATATATTTT. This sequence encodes CASSRKDRDSGNTIYF.

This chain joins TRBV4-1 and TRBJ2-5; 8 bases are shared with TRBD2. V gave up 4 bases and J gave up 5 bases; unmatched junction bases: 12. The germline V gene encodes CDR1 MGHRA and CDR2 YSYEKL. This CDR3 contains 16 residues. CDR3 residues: CASSPREAGGPETQYF. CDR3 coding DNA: TGCGCCAGCAGCCCCCGGGAGGCGGGGGGTCCTGAGACCCAGTACTTC.

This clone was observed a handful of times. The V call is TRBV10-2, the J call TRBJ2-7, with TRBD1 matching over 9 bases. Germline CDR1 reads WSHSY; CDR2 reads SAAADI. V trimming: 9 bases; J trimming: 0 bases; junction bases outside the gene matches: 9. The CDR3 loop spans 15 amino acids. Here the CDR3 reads CASKGQGSPSYEQYF. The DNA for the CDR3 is TGCGCCAGTAAGGGACAGGGATCCCCCTCCTACGAGCAGTACTTC.

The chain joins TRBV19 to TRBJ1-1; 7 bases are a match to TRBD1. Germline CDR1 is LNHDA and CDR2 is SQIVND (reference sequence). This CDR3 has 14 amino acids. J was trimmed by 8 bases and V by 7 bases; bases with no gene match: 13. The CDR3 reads CASIPDRDVAEAFF. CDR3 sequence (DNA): TGTGCCAGTATCCCTGACAGGGACGTTGCCGAAGCTTTCTTT.

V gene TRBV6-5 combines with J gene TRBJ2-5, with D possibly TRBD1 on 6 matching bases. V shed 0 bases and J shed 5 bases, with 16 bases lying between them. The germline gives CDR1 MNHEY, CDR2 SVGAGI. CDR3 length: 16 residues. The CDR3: CASSYSMALRGETQYF. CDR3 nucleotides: TGTGCCAGCAGTTACTCGATGGCCCTAAGGGGGGAGACCCAGTACTTC.

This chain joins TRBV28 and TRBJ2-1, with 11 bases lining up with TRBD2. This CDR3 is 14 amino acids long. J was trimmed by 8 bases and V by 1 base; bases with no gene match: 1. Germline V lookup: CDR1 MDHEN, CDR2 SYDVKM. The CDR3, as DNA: TGTGCCAGCAGTTTATTACTAGCGGGAGATGAGCAGTTCTTC. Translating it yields CASSLLLAGDEQFF.

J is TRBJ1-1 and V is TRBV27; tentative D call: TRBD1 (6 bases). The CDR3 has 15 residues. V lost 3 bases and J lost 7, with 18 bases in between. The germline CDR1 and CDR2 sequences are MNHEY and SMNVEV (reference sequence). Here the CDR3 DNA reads TGTGCCAGCAGTTTCACCGTATGGACAGTTAATGAAGCTTTCTTT. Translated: CASSFTVWTVNEAFF.

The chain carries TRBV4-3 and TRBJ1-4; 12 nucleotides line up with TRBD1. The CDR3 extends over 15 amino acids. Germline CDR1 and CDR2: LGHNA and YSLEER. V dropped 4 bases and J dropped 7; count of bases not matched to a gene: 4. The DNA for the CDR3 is TGCGCCAGCAGCCCCGGGACAGGGGGCGGTGAAAAACTGTTTTTT. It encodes CASSPGTGGGEKLFF.

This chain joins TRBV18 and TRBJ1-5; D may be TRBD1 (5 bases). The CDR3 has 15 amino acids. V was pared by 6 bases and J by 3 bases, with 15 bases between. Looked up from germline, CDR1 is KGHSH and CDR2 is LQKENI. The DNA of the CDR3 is TGTGCCAGCTCTCCGGGGGGGAACGACAATCAGCCCCAGCATTTT. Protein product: CASSPGGNDNQPQHF.

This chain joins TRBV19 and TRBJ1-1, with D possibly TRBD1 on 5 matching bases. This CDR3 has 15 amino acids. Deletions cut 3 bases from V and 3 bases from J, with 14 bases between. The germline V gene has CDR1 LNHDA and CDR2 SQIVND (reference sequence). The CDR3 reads CASSIAGGVDTEAFF. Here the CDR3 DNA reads TGTGCCAGTAGTATTGCCGGGGGGGTGGACACTGAAGCTTTCTTT. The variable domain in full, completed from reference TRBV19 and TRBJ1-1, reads DGGITQSPKYLFRKEGQNVTLSCEQNLNHDAMYWYRQDPGQGLRLIYYSQIVNDFQKGDIAEGYSVSREKKESFPLTVTSAQKNPTAFYLCASSIAGGVDTEAFFGQGTRLTVV.

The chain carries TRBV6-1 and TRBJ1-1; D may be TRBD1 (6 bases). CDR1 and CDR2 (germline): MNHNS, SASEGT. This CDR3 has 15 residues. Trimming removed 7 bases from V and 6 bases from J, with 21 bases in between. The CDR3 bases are TGTGCCAGCACCCTCACTCGGGGGGCGGGTTCTGAAGCTTTCTTT. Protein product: CASTLTRGAGSEAFF.

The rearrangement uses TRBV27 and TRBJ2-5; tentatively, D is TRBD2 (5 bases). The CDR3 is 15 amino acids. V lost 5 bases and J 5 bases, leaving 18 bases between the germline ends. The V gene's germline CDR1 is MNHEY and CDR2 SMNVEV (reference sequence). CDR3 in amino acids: CASSRYITGRETQYF. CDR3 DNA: TGTGCCAGCAGTCGTTACATTACGGGAAGGGAGACCCAGTACTTC.

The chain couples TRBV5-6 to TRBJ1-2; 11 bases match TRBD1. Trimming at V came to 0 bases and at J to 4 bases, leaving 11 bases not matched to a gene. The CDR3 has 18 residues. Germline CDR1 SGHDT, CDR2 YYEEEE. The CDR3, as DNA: TGTGCCAGCAGCTTGGAGGTTAGGGACAGGGGGTTAAGCTATGGCTACACCTTC. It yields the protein CASSLEVRDRGLSYGYTF.

The CDR3 DNA sequence: TGTGCCAGCAGTTCCAATCAGGGGAGCAATCAGCCCCAGCATTTT. Protein sequence: CASSSNQGSNQPQHF. This chain joins TRBV28 and TRBJ1-5, with D possibly matching TRBD1 (6 bases). V gave up 4 bases and J gave up 1 base, with 11 bases separating them. The CDR3 has 15 amino acids. Germline V lookup: CDR1 MDHEN, CDR2 SYDVKM.

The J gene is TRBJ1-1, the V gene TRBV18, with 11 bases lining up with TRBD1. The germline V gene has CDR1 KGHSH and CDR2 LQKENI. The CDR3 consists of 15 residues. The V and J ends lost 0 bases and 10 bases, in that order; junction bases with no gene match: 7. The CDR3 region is CASSPPGTGGLGAFF. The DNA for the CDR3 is TGTGCCAGCTCACCACCGGGGACAGGGGGACTGGGAGCTTTCTTT.

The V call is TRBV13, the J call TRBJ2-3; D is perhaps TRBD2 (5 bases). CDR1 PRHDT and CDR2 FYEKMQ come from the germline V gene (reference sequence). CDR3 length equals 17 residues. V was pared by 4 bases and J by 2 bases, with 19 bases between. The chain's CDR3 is CASSSLVRGQNTDTQYF. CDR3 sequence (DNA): TGTGCCAGCAGCTCCTTAGTAAGAGGGCAGAACACAGATACGCAGTATTTT.

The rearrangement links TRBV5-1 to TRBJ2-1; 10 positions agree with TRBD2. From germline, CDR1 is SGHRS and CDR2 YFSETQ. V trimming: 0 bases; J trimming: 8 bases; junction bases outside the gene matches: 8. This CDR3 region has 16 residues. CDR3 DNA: TGCGCCAGCAGCTTGGCCTCAACTAGCGGGAACTATGAGCAGTTCTTC. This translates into CASSLASTSGNYEQFF.

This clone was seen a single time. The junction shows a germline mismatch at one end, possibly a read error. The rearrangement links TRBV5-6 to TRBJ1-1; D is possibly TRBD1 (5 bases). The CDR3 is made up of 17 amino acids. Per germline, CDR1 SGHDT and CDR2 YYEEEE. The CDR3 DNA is TGTGCCAGCAGCTTGGCCGTATCGGGGGAAGTGAATACTGAAGCTTTCTTT. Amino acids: CASSLAVSGEVNTEAFF.